Listed below are T cell receptor beta chains from one sample, sequenced in a study of blood T cell repertoires in COVID-19. Profiling relied on immunoSEQ multiplex PCR, and the TCRdb table lists in-frame clones only, not all of them. The table has under 250,000 clones, approximately 78% seen once. The sequenced sample consisted of peripheral blood. Receptors were obtained from a woman between 65 and 79 years old with COVID-19, enrolled during active disease. The CDR3 runs from the conserved cysteine through the conserved F or W. The order of the fields is D gene, J gene, clone size, V gene, CDR3 protein, CDR3 DNA. The D gene is left open where the match is weak. Size is stated for part of the rows, as once, few or many counts, or as a class when the clone is expanded.

NA,TRBJ1-3,NA,TRBV7-8,CASSFEREPFSGNTIYF,TGTGCCAGCAGCTTCGAGAGGGAGCCGTTCTCTGGAAACACCATATATTTT
NA,TRBJ2-7,NA,TRBV7-2,CASSSQDRYEQYF,TGTGCCAGCAGCTCCCAAGACAGATACGAGCAGTACTTC
NA,TRBJ2-5,few,TRBV28,CASSFSSETQYF,TGTGCCAGCAGTTTTTCGTCAGAGACCCAGTACTTC
TRBD2,TRBJ2-1,NA,TRBV9,CASSSIGLAYNEQFF,TGTGCCAGCAGCTCGATTGGACTAGCGTACAATGAGCAGTTCTTC
TRBD1,TRBJ1-2,once,TRBV28,CASRTGENYGYTF,TGTGCCAGCAGGACAGGGGAGAACTATGGCTACACCTTC
TRBD1,TRBJ1-5,NA,TRBV19,CASSNSGTGNQPQHF,TGTGCCAGTAGTAATTCCGGGACAGGCAATCAGCCCCAGCATTTT
TRBD2,TRBJ2-1,NA,TRBV18,CASSPDRPSGPTYNEQFF,TGTGCCAGCTCACCCGACAGACCTAGCGGGCCGACCTACAATGAGCAGTTCTTC
NA,TRBJ1-6,few,TRBV28,CASMQVYNSPLHF,TGTGCCAGCATGCAGGTTTATAATTCACCCCTCCACTTT
NA,TRBJ1-1,few,TRBV2,CASSVNRAGNTEAFF,TGTGCCAGCAGTGTAAACAGGGCAGGGAACACTGAAGCTTTCTTT
TRBD1,TRBJ1-4,NA,TRBV5-8,CASSPWTGGEKLFF,TGTGCCAGCAGCCCCTGGACAGGGGGTGAAAAACTGTTTTTT
NA,TRBJ2-1,few,TRBV3-1/TRBV3-2,CASSQARGEQFF,TGTGCCAGCAGCCAAGCAAGGGGTGAGCAGTTCTTC
TRBD2,TRBJ2-7,NA,TRBV7-6,CASSLSGSGPEQYF,TGTGCCAGCAGCCTTAGCGGGAGTGGGCCCGAGCAGTACTTC
TRBD1,TRBJ1-5,NA,TRBV12-5,CASVPTLGQLIYSNQPQHF,TGTGCTAGTGTCCCGACCCTGGGACAGTTGATCTATAGCAATCAGCCCCAGCATTTT
NA,TRBJ2-7,NA,TRBV6-4,CARSGFAVEQYF,TGTGCCAGATCAGGGTTCGCGGTCGAGCAGTACTTC
TRBD1,TRBJ1-2,NA,TRBV6-2/TRBV6-3,CASSSSGTGAYTF,TGTGCCAGCAGTTCCTCCGGGACAGGAGCATACACCTTC
NA,TRBJ2-3,many,TRBV5-6,CASSSGLNTDTQYF,TGTGCCAGCAGCTCTGGACTGAACACAGATACGCAGTATTTT
NA,TRBJ2-2,once,TRBV28,CASTPSGGKTGELFF,TGTGCCAGCACCCCGTCTGGCGGGAAAACCGGGGAGCTGTTTTTT
NA,TRBJ2-3,NA,TRBV7-2,CASSQAVGHQDTQYF,TGTGCCAGCAGCCAAGCGGTGGGCCACCAAGATACGCAGTATTTT
NA,TRBJ2-7,NA,TRBV12-3/TRBV12-4,CASSLDRRGEQYF,TGTGCCAGCAGTTTAGATCGCAGGGGCGAGCAGTACTTC
TRBD1,TRBJ1-5,NA,TRBV6-2/TRBV6-3,CASSYLRGDQPQHF,TGTGCCAGCAGTTATCTCAGGGGGGATCAGCCCCAGCATTTT
TRBD1,TRBJ1-5,few,TRBV7-2,CASSIGQGMGNQPQHF,TGTGCCAGCAGCATAGGACAGGGGATGGGCAATCAGCCCCAGCATTTT
NA,TRBJ1-1,NA,TRBV29-1,CSVDYTEAFF,TGCAGCGTTGACTACACTGAAGCTTTCTTT
NA,TRBJ1-3,NA,TRBV20-1,CSASAWGRGSGNTIYF,TGCAGTGCTAGTGCCTGGGGCCGAGGCTCTGGAAACACCATATATTTT
NA,TRBJ2-1,NA,TRBV11-2,CASSYLSAGTSSYNEQFF,TGTGCCAGCAGCTACCTATCAGCCGGGACAAGCTCCTACAATGAGCAGTTCTTC
TRBD2,TRBJ2-1,NA,TRBV12-5,CASGLVRGRASYNEQFF,TGTGCTAGTGGTTTGGTACGAGGGAGGGCGTCCTACAATGAGCAGTTCTTC
NA,TRBJ1-3,NA,TRBV5-4,CASKRDSGNTIYF,TGTGCCAGCAAGAGGGACTCTGGAAACACCATATATTTT
NA,TRBJ2-3,NA,TRBV27,CASSVGTHTDTQYF,TGTGCCAGCAGTGTCGGGACTCACACAGATACGCAGTATTTT
TRBD2,TRBJ2-3,few,TRBV27,CASSYGGRWVDTQYF,TGTGCCAGCAGTTACGGCGGGAGGTGGGTAGATACGCAGTATTTT
TRBD1,TRBJ2-5,NA,TRBV7-7,CASSRTGTGEETQYF,TGTGCCAGCAGCAGAACCGGGACAGGGGAAGAGACCCAGTACTTC
TRBD1,TRBJ1-3,NA,TRBV19,CASLDRGTGNTIYF,TGTGCCAGCCTGGACAGGGGGACTGGAAACACCATATATTTT
NA,TRBJ2-2,NA,TRBV10-1,CASSDYSGSNTGELFF,TGCGCCAGCAGTGACTATAGCGGATCGAACACCGGGGAGCTGTTTTTT
TRBD2,TRBJ2-3,NA,TRBV25-1,CASSPRLAGGRTDTQYF,TGTGCCAGCAGTCCTAGACTAGCGGGAGGGAGAACAGATACGCAGTATTTT
NA,TRBJ2-5,NA,TRBV21-1,CASSRASGTQETQYF,TGTGCCAGCAGTCGCGCTAGCGGGACCCAAGAGACCCAGTACTTC
NA,TRBJ2-7,few,TRBV30,CAWNRGRETDEQYF,TGTGCCTGGAATCGTGGGCGGGAAACGGACGAGCAGTACTTC
NA,TRBJ1-5,NA,TRBV28,CASSPGPEGVWISNQPQHF,TGTGCCAGCAGTCCCGGTCCTGAGGGGGTCTGGATTAGCAATCAGCCCCAGCATTTT
TRBD1,TRBJ1-5,NA,TRBV6-2/TRBV6-3,CASTPLPGQGPRNQPQHF,TGTGCCAGCACCCCCCTCCCGGGACAGGGGCCCCGCAATCAGCCCCAGCATTTT